What follows describes a single TCR beta chain. The sample comes from a study of blood T cell repertoires in COVID-19. TCRdb keeps only in-frame clones here, not all; method: immunoSEQ multiplex PCR. The sample records fewer than 250,000 clones, just under 90% being singletons. CDR3 length equals 15 residues. Trimming left V 0 bases short and J 7 bases short, with 16 bases between. Germline CDR1 is LGHNA and CDR2 is YSLEER. The chain joins TRBV4-3 to TRBJ2-7; D may be TRBD1 (5 bases). This clonotype originated in a man between 25 and 39 years old with COVID-19, enrolled during active disease. The specimen sequenced was peripheral blood. CDR3 protein: CASSQDWTPIGEQYF. The DNA for the CDR3 is TGCGCCAGCAGCCAAGACTGGACACCCATCGGGGAGCAGTACTTC.